These 10 T cell receptor beta chains came from one sample sequenced in a study of post-analysis software for immune sequencing data. Every TCR beta cDNA library bore unique molecular identifiers. TCRdb re-derived calls from the PCR reads in MiXCR, one entry per CDR3 protein. The sample includes about 680,000 distinct CDR3 sequences, about 60% of them seen just once. Study-wide points: Roughly five TRBV segments were more frequent in patients than controls; TRBV5-6, TRBV5-1 and TRBV20-1 belonged to this group.

These TCRs are of unknown antigen specificity. Input material: blood. The receptors here all came from a girl aged 2 to 10 with multiple sclerosis.

The chain joins TRBV5-1 to TRBJ2-1, with no clear D. The CDR3 runs 17 residues. Germline-derived CDR1 and CDR2 are SGHRS and YFSETQ. Trimming removed 0 bases at V and 1 base at J, with 14 bases between. CDR3 DNA: TGCGCCAGCAGCTTGGGCGGCAGGACCGAATCCTACAATGAGCAGTTCTTC. Translation gives CASSLGGRTESYNEQFF.

The chain employs TRBV6-6 and TRBJ2-5; D not certain. There are 15 residues in the CDR3. V shed 0 bases and J shed 4 bases, with 12 bases lying between them. The germline V gene encodes CDR1 MNHNY and CDR2 SVGAGI (reference sequence). The CDR3 DNA is TGTGCCAGCAGTTACTCGATAGGCCTAACAGAGACCCAGTACTTC. Its protein is CASSYSIGLTETQYF.

J is TRBJ2-1 and V is TRBV7-8, with D hard to call. The CDR3 is 15 amino acids. The V end lost 5 bases, the J end lost 0 bases, and 11 bases lay between the germline ends. Germline V CDR1 and CDR2: SGHVS, FQNEAQ. The CDR3 sequence is CASSPRVSSYNEQFF. The CDR3 DNA reads as TGTGCCAGCAGCCCTAGGGTTAGCTCCTACAATGAGCAGTTCTTC.

The chain couples TRBV18 to TRBJ2-5; weak D call: TRBD2 (5 bases). The J call is uncertain, as TRBJ2-7 better fits the DNA end. Germline-derived CDR1 and CDR2 are KGHSH and LQKENI. CDR3 length: 16 residues. The CDR3 loop reads CASSPRAGASSYEQYF. The CDR3 nucleotides read TGTGCCAGCTCACCACGGGCGGGCGCGAGCTCCTACGAGCAGTACTTC.

Only a few counts were recorded for this clonotype. V and J are TRBV7-9 and TRBJ2-1, with D possibly being TRBD2 (6 bases). The CDR3 length is 17 residues. V gave up 3 bases and J gave up 5 bases, with 20 bases separating them. Germline V gives CDR1 SEHNR, CDR2 FQNEAQ (reference sequence). In DNA form, the CDR3 reads TGTGCCAGCAGCTTCGGGGGTATGGGGCCGGTCGACAATGAGCAGTTCTTC. It specifies CASSFGGMGPVDNEQFF.

This clonotype was counted between two and nine times. The chain links TRBV10-3 to TRBJ1-4; D is possibly TRBD1 (6 bases). Per the germline V gene, CDR1 is ENHRY and CDR2 is SYGVKD. Trimming took 7 bases from V and 3 from J, leaving 12 bases between them. The CDR3 has 14 amino acids. CDR3 amino acids: CAIKGGTANEKLFF. CDR3 in DNA: TGTGCCATCAAAGGGGGGACGGCTAATGAAAAACTGTTTTTT.

The genes are TRBV10-3 and TRBJ2-5; TRBD2 might be the D (6 bases). The V and J ends lost 4 bases and 5 bases respectively, with 11 bases between them. The CDR3 consists of 13 residues. Germline V CDR1 and CDR2: ENHRY, SYGVKD. CDR3 in DNA: TGTGCCATCAGTGCACGGGAGTTTGAGACCCAGTACTTC. Amino acids: CAISAREFETQYF.

J is TRBJ2-3 and V is TRBV28; D may match TRBD1 or TRBD2 (6 bases each). Trimming pared 3 bases from V and 4 bases from J, leaving 23 bases between. In germline, CDR1 is MDHEN, CDR2 SYDVKM. The CDR3 is made up of 18 amino acids. The CDR3 loop reads CASSFRAWGAPRADTQYF. The CDR3 nucleotides are TGTGCCAGCAGTTTTAGGGCATGGGGGGCCCCTCGGGCAGATACGCAGTATTTT.

This clonotype was observed a handful of times. The chain joins TRBV29-1 to TRBJ1-2; D might be TRBD1 (6 bases). The CDR3 contains 13 residues. Per germline, CDR1 SQVTM and CDR2 ANQGSEA. V was trimmed by 8 bases and J by 2 bases, leaving 15 bases between them. Here the CDR3 DNA reads TGCAGCTTCGAGCATCAGGGGAACTATGGCTACACCTTC. It yields the protein CSFEHQGNYGYTF.

This clonotype was recorded a few times. This sequence joins TRBV7-9 and TRBJ2-1, with D possibly being TRBD1 or TRBD2 (5 bases each). CDR3 size: 17 residues. The germline CDR1 and CDR2 sequences are SEHNR and FQNEAQ (reference sequence). V dropped 5 bases and J dropped 6 bases, with 23 bases sitting between them. The CDR3, as DNA: TGTGCCAGCAGCAAAATGCCCGGGGCCCCAACTCCCAATGAGCAGTTCTTC. Its protein is CASSKMPGAPTPNEQFF.